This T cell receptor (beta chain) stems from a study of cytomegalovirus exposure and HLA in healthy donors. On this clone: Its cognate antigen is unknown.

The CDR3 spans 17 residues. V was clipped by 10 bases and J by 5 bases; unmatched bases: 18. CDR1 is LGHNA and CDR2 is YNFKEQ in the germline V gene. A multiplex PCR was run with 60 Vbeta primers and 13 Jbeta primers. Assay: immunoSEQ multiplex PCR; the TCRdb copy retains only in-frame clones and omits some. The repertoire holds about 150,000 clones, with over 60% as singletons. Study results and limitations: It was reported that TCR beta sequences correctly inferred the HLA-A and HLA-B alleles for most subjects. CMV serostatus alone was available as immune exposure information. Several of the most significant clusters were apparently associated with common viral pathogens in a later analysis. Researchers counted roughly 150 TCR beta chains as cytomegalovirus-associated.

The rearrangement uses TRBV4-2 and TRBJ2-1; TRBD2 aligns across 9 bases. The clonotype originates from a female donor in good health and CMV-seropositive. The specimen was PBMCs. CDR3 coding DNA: TGTGCCACCTCAGGCGGCGGGGGGGTAGCTTTGGACAATGAGCAGTTCTTC. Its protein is CATSGGGGVALDNEQFF.